Listed here are 8 T cell receptor beta chains from one sample, sequenced in a study of long-term antiretroviral therapy in people with HIV. Survey-level immunoSEQ v3.0 assays were run. Generated by immunoSEQ multiplex PCR, the TCRdb table keeps only in-frame clones and is missing some. The sample includes 13,000 to 15,000 clones, 80% of them seen just once. The sequences come from unsorted PBMCs, collected 3.2 years before starting antiretroviral therapy. The source of these receptors is a man between 40 and 49 years old with HIV.

The chain is built from TRBV2 and TRBJ2-1; D is uncertain. The CDR3 is 13 residues long. Trimming took 0 bases from V and 3 from J, leaving 3 bases between them. Germline values: CDR1 SNHLY, CDR2 FYNNEI. This CDR3 is CASSEAIYNEQFF. The CDR3 DNA follows: TGTGCCAGCAGTGAAGCAATCTACAATGAGCAGTTCTTC.

The chain joins TRBV2 to TRBJ1-1; TRBD1 is a possible D gene (6 bases). The V gene lost 6 bases and the J gene lost 6 bases, with 14 bases spanning the gap. There are 13 residues in the CDR3. Germline assignment: CDR1 SNHLY and CDR2 FYNNEI. CDR3 region: CASRDVTGSEAFF. The CDR3 region has the DNA TGTGCCAGCAGAGATGTGACAGGTTCTGAAGCTTTCTTT.

The chain joins TRBV29-1 to TRBJ2-7; 7 bases match TRBD1. V trimming: 7 bases; J trimming: 4 bases; junction bases outside the gene matches: 10. CDR1 and CDR2 from the germline V gene are SQVTM and ANQGSEA. The CDR3 has 13 amino acids. The CDR3 loop is CSASGTDRYEQYF. Written as DNA, the CDR3 is TGCAGCGCCTCCGGGACAGACCGGTACGAGCAGTACTTC.

The chain is built from TRBV18 and TRBJ1-1, with D unresolved. Trimming took 3 bases from V and 4 from J, leaving 15 bases between them. From germline, CDR1 is KGHSH and CDR2 LQKENI. The CDR3 is made up of 15 amino acids. The DNA for the CDR3 is TGTGCCAGCTCACCCTCGGTGGGAGGAGGCACTGAAGCTTTCTTT. Encoded protein: CASSPSVGGGTEAFF.

A single count supports this clone. This chain links TRBV13 with TRBJ2-5, with unresolved D. CDR3 length: 14 residues. V lost 7 bases, J lost 0 bases, and 12 bases lay in between. CDR1 is PRHDT, CDR2 FYEKMQ, per germline (reference sequence). The CDR3 bases are TGTGCCAGCACCAATCTCAAGTACCAAGAGACCCAGTACTTC. It is translated as CASTNLKYQETQYF.

V is TRBV21-1 and J is TRBJ2-5; the tabulated D call, TRBD2, remains unverified against the DNA. TRBV21-1 is recorded as a pseudogene. This CDR3 comprises 15 residues. The CDR3 sequence: CASSSAGTSGETQYF. The CDR3 DNA reads as TGTGCCAGCAGCAGCGCCGGGACTAGCGGGGAGACCCAGTACTTC.

This chain uses TRBV6-4 with TRBJ1-2; 9 bases line up with TRBD1. The CDR3 is made up of 16 amino acids. V trimming: 3 bases; J trimming: 4 bases; junction bases outside the gene matches: 9. Germline CDR1 is MRHNA and CDR2 is SNTAGT. CDR3 amino acids: CASSDSPGQGIYGYTF. DNA for the CDR3: TGTGCCAGCAGTGATTCTCCGGGACAGGGAATCTATGGCTACACCTTC.

DNA of the CDR3: TGTGCCAGTAGTATAGATCCGCAGGGGACCTATGGCTACACCTTC. This translates into CASSIDPQGTYGYTF. The chain couples TRBV19 to TRBJ1-2; perhaps TRBD1 as D (6 bases). Germline CDR1 LNHDA, CDR2 SQIVND (reference sequence). Trimming removed 0 bases from V and 4 bases from J, with 12 bases in between. This CDR3 spans 15 amino acids.